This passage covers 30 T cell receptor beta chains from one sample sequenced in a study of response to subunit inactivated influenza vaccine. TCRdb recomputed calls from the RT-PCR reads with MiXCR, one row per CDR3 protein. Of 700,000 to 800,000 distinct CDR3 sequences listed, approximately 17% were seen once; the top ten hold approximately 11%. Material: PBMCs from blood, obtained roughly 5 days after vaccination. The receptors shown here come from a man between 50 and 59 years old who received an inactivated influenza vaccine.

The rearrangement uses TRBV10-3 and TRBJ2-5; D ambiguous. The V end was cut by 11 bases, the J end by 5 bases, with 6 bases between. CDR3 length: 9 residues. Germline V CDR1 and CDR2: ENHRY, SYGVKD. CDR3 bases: TGTGCCCCGTGGGAGACCCAGTACTTC. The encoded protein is CAPWETQYF.

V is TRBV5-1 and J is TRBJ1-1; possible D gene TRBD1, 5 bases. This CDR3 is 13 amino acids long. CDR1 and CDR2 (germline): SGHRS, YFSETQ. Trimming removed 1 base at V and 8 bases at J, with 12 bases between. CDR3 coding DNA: TGCGCCAGCAGCTTGAGCGGGGGGGTGGAAGCTTTCTTT. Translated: CASSLSGGVEAFF.

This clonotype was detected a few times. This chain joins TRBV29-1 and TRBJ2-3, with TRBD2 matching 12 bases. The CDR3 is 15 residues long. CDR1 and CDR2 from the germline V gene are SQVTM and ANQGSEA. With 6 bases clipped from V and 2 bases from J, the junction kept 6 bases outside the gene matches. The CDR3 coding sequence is TGCAGCGTATTCGGACTAGCGGGGTCCACAGATACGCAGTATTTT. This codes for CSVFGLAGSTDTQYF.

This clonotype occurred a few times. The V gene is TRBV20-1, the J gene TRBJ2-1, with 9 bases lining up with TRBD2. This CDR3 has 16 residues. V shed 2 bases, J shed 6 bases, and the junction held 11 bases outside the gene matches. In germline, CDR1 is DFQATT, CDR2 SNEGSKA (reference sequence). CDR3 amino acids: CSARLAGGPRANEQFF. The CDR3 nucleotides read TGCAGTGCTAGATTGGCGGGGGGGCCCAGAGCCAATGAGCAGTTCTTC.

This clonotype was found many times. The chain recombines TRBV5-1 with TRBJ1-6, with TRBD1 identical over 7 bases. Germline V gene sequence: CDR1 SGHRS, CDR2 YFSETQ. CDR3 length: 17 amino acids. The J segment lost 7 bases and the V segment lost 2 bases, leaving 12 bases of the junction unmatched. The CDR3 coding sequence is TGCGCCAGCAGCTTCGTGATTACCGGGACAGAAAATTCACCCCTCCACTTT. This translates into CASSFVITGTENSPLHF.

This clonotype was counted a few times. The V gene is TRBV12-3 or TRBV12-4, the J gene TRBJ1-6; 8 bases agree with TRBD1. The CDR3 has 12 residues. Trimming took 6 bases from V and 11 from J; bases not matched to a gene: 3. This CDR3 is CASRTQGAPLHF. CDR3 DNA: TGTGCCAGCAGGACACAGGGGGCACCCCTCCACTTT.

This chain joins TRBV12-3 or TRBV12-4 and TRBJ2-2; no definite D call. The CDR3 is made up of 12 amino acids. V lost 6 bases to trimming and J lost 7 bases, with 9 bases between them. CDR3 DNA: TGTGCCAGCAGGCCGGTGGGCGGGGAGCTGTTTTTT. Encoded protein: CASRPVGGELFF.

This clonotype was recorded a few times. CDR3 DNA: TGTGCCAGCAGCTCGCTTGGGGTGGTTACTGAAGCTTTCTTT. Protein: CASSSLGVVTEAFF. J is TRBJ1-1 and V is TRBV7-9; D not resolved. CDR1 is SEHNR, CDR2 FQNEAQ, per germline (reference sequence). CDR3 length: 14 residues. Between the trimmed V and J ends, which lost 4 bases and 5 bases, there was a span of 14 bases.

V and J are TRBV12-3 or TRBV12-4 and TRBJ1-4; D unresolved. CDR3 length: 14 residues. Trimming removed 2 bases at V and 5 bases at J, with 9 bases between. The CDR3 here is CASSLTVANEKLFF. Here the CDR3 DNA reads TGTGCCAGCAGTTTAACAGTCGCCAATGAAAAACTGTTTTTT.

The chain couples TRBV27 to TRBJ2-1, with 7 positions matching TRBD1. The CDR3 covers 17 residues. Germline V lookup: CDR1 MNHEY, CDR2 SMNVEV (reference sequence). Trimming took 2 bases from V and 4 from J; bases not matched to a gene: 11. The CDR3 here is CASSLRDSGLRYNEQFF. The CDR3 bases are TGTGCCAGCAGTTTACGGGACAGTGGCCTCCGATACAATGAGCAGTTCTTC.

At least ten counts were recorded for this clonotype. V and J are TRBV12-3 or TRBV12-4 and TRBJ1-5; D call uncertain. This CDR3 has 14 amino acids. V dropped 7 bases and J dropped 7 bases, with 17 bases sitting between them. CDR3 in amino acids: CASTLLGAMQPQHF. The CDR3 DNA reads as TGTGCCAGCACCCTACTGGGTGCTATGCAGCCCCAGCATTTT.

CDR3 in DNA: TGTGCCAGCAGTTTAGTATTCGGGGGCGAGGAGCAGTTCTTC. Its translation: CASSLVFGGEEQFF. This rearrangement joins TRBV12-3 or TRBV12-4 to TRBJ2-1; D possibly matches TRBD1 or TRBD2 (6 bases each). CDR3 length: 14 amino acids. The germline V and J ends were trimmed by 1 base and 10 bases, with 14 bases remaining between them.

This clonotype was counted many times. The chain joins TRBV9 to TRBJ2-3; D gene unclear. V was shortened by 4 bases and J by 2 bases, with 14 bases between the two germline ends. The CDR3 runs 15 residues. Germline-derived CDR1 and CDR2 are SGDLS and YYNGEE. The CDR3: CASSKTDGYTDTQYF. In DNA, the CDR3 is TGTGCCAGCAGCAAAACCGACGGATACACAGATACGCAGTATTTT. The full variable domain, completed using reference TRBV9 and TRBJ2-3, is DSGVTQTPKHLITATGQRVTLRCSPRSGDLSVYWYQQSLDQGLQFLIQYYNGEERAKGNILERFSAQQFPDLHSELNLSSLELGDSALYFCASSKTDGYTDTQYFGPGTRLTVL.

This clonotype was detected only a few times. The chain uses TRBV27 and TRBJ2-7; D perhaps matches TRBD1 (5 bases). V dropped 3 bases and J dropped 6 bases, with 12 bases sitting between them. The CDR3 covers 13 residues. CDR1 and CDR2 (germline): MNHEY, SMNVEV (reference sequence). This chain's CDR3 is CASSLQQGFEQYF. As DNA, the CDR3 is TGTGCCAGCAGTTTGCAGCAGGGTTTCGAGCAGTACTTC.

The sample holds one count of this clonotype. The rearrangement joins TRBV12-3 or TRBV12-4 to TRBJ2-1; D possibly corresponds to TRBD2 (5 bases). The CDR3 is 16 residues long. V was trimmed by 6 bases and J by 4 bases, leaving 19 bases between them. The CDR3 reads CASRPDGVQRYNEQFF. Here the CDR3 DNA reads TGTGCCAGCAGGCCCGACGGGGTCCAAAGGTACAATGAGCAGTTCTTC.

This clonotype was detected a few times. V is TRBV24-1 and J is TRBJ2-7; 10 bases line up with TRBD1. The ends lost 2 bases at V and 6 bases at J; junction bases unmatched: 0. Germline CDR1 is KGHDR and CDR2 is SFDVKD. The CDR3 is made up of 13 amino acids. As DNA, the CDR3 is TGTGCCACCAGTGATTGGGACAGGGGCGAGCAGTACTTC. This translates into CATSDWDRGEQYF.

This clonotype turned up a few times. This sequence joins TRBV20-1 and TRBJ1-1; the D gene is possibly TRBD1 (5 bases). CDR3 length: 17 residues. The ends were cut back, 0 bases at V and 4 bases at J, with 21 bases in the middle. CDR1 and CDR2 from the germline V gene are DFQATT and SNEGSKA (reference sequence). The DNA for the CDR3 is TGCAGTGCTAGAGATCGAACCGGGGGGGTGGGATCCACTGAAGCTTTCTTT. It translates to CSARDRTGGVGSTEAFF.

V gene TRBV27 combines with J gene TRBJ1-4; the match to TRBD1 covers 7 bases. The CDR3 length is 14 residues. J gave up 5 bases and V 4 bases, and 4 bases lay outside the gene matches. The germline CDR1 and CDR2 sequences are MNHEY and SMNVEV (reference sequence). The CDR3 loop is CASSSQGSNEKLFF. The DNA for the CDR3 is TGTGCCAGCAGTTCACAGGGGTCGAATGAAAAACTGTTTTTT.

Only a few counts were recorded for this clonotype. The CDR3 DNA is TGTGCCAGCAGTGAAAGGTGGACTAGCGGGGGGTACAATGAGCAGTTCTTC. It specifies CASSERWTSGGYNEQFF. The chain combines TRBV12-3 or TRBV12-4 with TRBJ2-1, with 14 bases matching TRBD2. CDR3 length: 17 residues. V dropped 5 bases and J dropped 4; count of bases not matched to a gene: 7.

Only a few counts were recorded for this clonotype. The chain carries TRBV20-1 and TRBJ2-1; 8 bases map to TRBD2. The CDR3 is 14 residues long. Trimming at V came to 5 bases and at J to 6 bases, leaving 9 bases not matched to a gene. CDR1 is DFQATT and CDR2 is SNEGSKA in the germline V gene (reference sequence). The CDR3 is CSASFRGGFNEQFF. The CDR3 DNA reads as TGCAGTGCTTCCTTTCGCGGGGGGTTCAATGAGCAGTTCTTC.

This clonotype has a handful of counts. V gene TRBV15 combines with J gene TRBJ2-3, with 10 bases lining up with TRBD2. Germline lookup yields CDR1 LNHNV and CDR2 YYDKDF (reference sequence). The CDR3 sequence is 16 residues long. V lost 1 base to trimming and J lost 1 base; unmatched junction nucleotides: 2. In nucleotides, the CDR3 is TGTGCCACCAGCAGAGGTGGACTAGCGGGCACAGATACGCAGTATTTT. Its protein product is CATSRGGLAGTDTQYF.

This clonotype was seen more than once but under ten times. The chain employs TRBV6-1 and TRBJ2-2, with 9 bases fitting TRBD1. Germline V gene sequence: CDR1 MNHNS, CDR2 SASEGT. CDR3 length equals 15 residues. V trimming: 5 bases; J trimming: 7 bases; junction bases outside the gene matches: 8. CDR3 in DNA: TGTGCCAGCAGTCGCCGGACAGGGGTCATCGGGGAGCTGTTTTTT. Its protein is CASSRRTGVIGELFF.

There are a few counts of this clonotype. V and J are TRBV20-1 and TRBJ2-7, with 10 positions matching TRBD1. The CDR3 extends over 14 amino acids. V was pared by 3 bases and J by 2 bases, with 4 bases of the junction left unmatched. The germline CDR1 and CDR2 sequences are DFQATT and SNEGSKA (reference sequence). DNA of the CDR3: TGCAGTGCTAGTTCCGGGACAGGGGCCTACGAGCAGTACTTC. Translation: CSASSGTGAYEQYF.

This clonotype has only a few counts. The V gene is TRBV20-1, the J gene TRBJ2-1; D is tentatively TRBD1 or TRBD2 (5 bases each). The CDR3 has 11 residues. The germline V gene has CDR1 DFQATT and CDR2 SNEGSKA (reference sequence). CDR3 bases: TGCAGCGGGGACCCCTACAATGAGCAGTTCTTC. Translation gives CSGDPYNEQFF.

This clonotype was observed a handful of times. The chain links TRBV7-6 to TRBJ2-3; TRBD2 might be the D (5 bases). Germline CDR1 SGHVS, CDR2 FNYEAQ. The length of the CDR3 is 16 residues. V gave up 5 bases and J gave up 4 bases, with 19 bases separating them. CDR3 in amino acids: CASSPLASNGPDTQYF. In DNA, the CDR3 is TGTGCCAGCAGCCCCCTAGCTTCCAACGGGCCAGATACGCAGTATTTT.

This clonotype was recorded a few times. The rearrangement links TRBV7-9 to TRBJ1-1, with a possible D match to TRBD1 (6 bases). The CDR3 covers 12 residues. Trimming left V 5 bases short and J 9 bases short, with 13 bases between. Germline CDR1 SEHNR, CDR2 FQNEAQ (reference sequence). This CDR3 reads CASSTNRDKAFF. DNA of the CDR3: TGTGCCAGCAGCACAAACAGGGATAAAGCTTTCTTT.

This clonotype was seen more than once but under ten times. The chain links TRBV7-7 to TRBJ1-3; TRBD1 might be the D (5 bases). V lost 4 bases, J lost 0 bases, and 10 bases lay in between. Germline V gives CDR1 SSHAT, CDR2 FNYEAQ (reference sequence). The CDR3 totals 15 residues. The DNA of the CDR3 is TGTGCCAGCAGCTCAGGACACGGCTCTGGAAACACCATATATTTT. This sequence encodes CASSSGHGSGNTIYF.

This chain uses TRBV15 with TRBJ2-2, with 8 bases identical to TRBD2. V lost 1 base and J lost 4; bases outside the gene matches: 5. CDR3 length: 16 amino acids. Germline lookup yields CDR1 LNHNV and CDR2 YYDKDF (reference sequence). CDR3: CATSRVRLAGTGELFF. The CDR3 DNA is TGTGCCACCAGCAGAGTTCGGCTAGCGGGCACCGGGGAGCTGTTTTTT.

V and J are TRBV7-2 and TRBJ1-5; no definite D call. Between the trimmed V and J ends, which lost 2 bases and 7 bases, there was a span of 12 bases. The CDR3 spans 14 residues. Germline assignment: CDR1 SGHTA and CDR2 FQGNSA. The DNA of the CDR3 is TGTGCCAGCAGCTTAAAGGCCGTCGCGCAGCCCCAGCATTTT. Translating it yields CASSLKAVAQPQHF.

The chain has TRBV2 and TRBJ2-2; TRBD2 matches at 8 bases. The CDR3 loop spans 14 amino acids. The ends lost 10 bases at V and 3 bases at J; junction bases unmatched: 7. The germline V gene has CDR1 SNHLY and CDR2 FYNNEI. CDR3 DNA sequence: TGTGCCACCAAGCGGGAGACGGACACCGGGGAGCTGTTTTTT. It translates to CATKRETDTGELFF. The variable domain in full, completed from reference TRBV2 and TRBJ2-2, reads EPEVTQTPSHQVTQMGQEVILRCVPISNHLYFYWYRQILGQKVEFLVSFYNNEISEKSEIFDDQFSVERPDGSNFTLKIRSTKLEDSAMYFCATKRETDTGELFFGEGSRLTVL.